This TCR beta chain derives from a study of T cell responses to AZD1222 COVID-19 vaccine. Study findings and constraints: Mostly white British, mostly female donors; authors suggested clonal diversity may be underestimated. Repertoire sampling was restricted to post-peak T cell response timepoints. The reported proportion of spike-specific TCRs targeting unmutated variant regions was nearly half. The CD4 TCRs associated with vaccination extended across spike and predominated at 160-218 and 743-854.

V was pared by 2 bases and J by 2 bases, with 11 bases between. From germline, CDR1 is LNHDA and CDR2 SQIVND (reference sequence). The CDR3 length is 15 residues. Notes on this clone: Its antigen is not identified.

TCRdb's copy holds only in-frame clones and misses some; the assay was immunoSEQ multiplex PCR. Of approximately 150,000 clones listed, 85% to 95% are singletons. This chain connects TRBV19 to TRBJ2-3; D is unresolved. Specimen: peripheral blood, collected 28 days after the second AZD1222 dose. This clonotype was obtained from an adult who received the AZD1222 COVID-19 vaccine. The CDR3 sequence: CASSIKDGSTDTQYF. The CDR3 DNA follows: TGTGCCAGTAGTATAAAAGATGGTTCCACAGATACGCAGTATTTT.